This T cell receptor (beta chain) originates from a study of metastatic and nonmetastatic thyroid tumors. Germline V lookup: CDR1 MNHEY, CDR2 SVGEGT. The ends lost 2 bases at V and 6 bases at J; junction bases unmatched: 1. The CDR3 runs 13 residues. In the original analysis: A distant-metastasis classifier for papillary thyroid cancer was built using CDR3 differences across clinicopathological groups. Through MiXCR, TCRdb re-clonotyped the PCR reads. The V and J calls and clone size are TCRdb's, not the authors'. Here the sample spans 31,000 or so clones, more than 25% being singletons. Nobody among the patients had been given any treatment before thyroid surgery.

This rearrangement joins TRBV6-2 or TRBV6-3 to TRBJ2-1; 7 bases agree with TRBD2. This receptor was obtained from a female donor with papillary thyroid cancer or a benign thyroid nodule (not recorded which). Some clones in this sample may be carry-over from other donors' samples. The sequenced material came from blood. The CDR3 spells CASSYREANEQFF. Here the CDR3 DNA reads TGTGCCAGCAGTTACCGGGAGGCCAATGAGCAGTTCTTC.